Listed below are T cell receptor beta chains from one sample, sequenced in a study of technical replicates of blood from a handful of donors. Assay used: immunoSEQ multiplex PCR; TCRdb lists only in-frame clones, some missing. The table includes approximately 69,000 clones, approximately 96% detected once. What was sequenced was T cells isolated from PBMCs. The receptor source for this set is a human donor in good health. The CDR3 runs from the conserved cysteine through the conserved F or W. A D gene is named only where the DNA matches it firmly. Expanded clones get a size class; other rows say once, few or many, or leave the size out.

clone size: few
J gene: TRBJ1-1
V gene: TRBV11-2
D gene: -
CDR3 protein: CASSLGAGGKAFF
CDR3 DNA: TGTGCCAGCAGCTTAGGAGCGGGAGGGAAAGCTTTCTTT

clone size: -
J gene: TRBJ2-7
V gene: TRBV27
D gene: TRBD2
CDR3 protein: CASSLSHMTSGISYEQYF
CDR3 DNA: TGTGCCAGCAGTTTATCTCACATGACTAGCGGGATCTCCTACGAGCAGTACTTC

clone size: -
J gene: TRBJ2-7
V gene: TRBV28
D gene: TRBD2
CDR3 protein: CASSRGLAGEQYF
CDR3 DNA: TGTGCCAGCAGCCGGGGACTAGCGGGTGAGCAGTACTTC

clone size: -
J gene: TRBJ1-2
V gene: TRBV6-6
D gene: -
CDR3 protein: CASSYGSSRDYGYTF
CDR3 DNA: TGTGCCAGCAGTTACGGGTCCTCCAGGGACTATGGCTACACCTTC

clone size: -
J gene: TRBJ1-5
V gene: TRBV6-5
D gene: TRBD1
CDR3 protein: CANRDSQHF
CDR3 DNA: TGTGCCAACCGGGACAGCCAGCATTTT

clone size: -
J gene: TRBJ2-7
V gene: TRBV5-1
D gene: TRBD2
CDR3 protein: CASSFGLAGGLVGYEQYF
CDR3 DNA: TGCGCCAGCAGCTTCGGACTAGCGGGAGGGCTAGTTGGCTACGAGCAGTACTTC

clone size: -
J gene: TRBJ1-1
V gene: TRBV7-3
D gene: -
CDR3 protein: CASSLMGVNTEAFF
CDR3 DNA: TGTGCCAGCAGCTTAATGGGAGTAAACACTGAAGCTTTCTTT

clone size: -
J gene: TRBJ1-1
V gene: TRBV5-4
D gene: -
CDR3 protein: CASSLAGDVLNTEAFF
CDR3 DNA: TGTGCCAGCAGCTTGGCAGGGGACGTGCTAAACACTGAAGCTTTCTTT

clone size: -
J gene: TRBJ1-5
V gene: TRBV7-2
D gene: -
CDR3 protein: CASSLDSVGYSNQPQHF
CDR3 DNA: TGTGCCAGCAGCTTAGATTCCGTGGGCTATAGCAATCAGCCCCAGCATTTT

clone size: -
J gene: TRBJ1-5
V gene: TRBV4-2
D gene: -
CDR3 protein: CASSRRGGNQPQHF
CDR3 DNA: TGTGCCAGCAGCCGGAGAGGGGGAAATCAGCCCCAGCATTTT

clone size: -
J gene: TRBJ2-7
V gene: TRBV29-1
D gene: -
CDR3 protein: CSVVTGYQYF
CDR3 DNA: TGCAGCGTTGTAACCGGTTATCAGTACTTC

clone size: -
J gene: TRBJ1-2
V gene: TRBV27
D gene: -
CDR3 protein: CASSLGGIYGYTF
CDR3 DNA: TGTGCCAGCAGTTTAGGGGGGATCTATGGCTACACCTTC

clone size: -
J gene: TRBJ1-1
V gene: TRBV30
D gene: -
CDR3 protein: CAWSVGRGTEAFF
CDR3 DNA: TGTGCCTGGAGTGTCGGTCGGGGGACTGAAGCTTTCTTT

clone size: -
J gene: TRBJ1-1
V gene: TRBV4-2
D gene: -
CDR3 protein: CASSQDRAGVTEAFF
CDR3 DNA: TGTGCCAGCAGCCAAGATCGTGCAGGGGTGACTGAAGCTTTCTTT

clone size: -
J gene: TRBJ1-1
V gene: TRBV9
D gene: -
CDR3 protein: CASSGQGTEAFF
CDR3 DNA: TGTGCCAGCTCGGGCCAGGGCACTGAAGCTTTCTTT

clone size: -
J gene: TRBJ1-4
V gene: TRBV5-3
D gene: TRBD1
CDR3 protein: CARSTRDREEKLFF
CDR3 DNA: TGTGCCAGAAGCACGCGGGACAGGGAGGAAAAACTGTTTTTT